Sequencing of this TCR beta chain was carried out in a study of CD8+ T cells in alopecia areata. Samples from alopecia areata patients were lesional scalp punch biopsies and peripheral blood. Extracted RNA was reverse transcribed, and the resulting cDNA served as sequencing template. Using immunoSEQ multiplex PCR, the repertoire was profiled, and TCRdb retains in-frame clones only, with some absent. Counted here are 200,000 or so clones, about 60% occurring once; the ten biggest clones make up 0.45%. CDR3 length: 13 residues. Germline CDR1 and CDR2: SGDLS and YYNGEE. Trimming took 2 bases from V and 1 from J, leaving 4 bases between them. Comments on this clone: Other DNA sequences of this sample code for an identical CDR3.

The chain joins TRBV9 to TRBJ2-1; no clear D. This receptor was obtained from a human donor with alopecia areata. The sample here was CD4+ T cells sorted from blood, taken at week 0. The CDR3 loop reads CASSVGSYNEQFF. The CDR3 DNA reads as TGTGCCAGCAGCGTGGGGTCCTACAATGAGCAGTTCTTC.